Sequencing of this T cell receptor beta chain was carried out in a study of vaccination and CD4 T cells after COVID-19. As for the study in general: Investigators stimulated cells with overlapping spike peptides drawn from SARS-CoV-2, HCoV-NL63, HCoV-OC43 and HCoV-229E. Researchers treated control cultures with a CEFX pool, an HIV-1 Nef pool, or no peptide. Study-wide findings and caveats: The study sampled relatively few convalescent patients and omitted early post-infection timepoints.

The treatment: roughly nine-day PBMC culture with coronavirus spike peptide pools or control peptides (ViraFEST assay). The unexposed donor's CD4+ T cells were collected before the COVID-19 pandemic (2011-2018). The Oncomine TCR Beta short-read assay was applied to DNA of cultured CD4+ T cells. From the PCR reads, TCRdb called clonotypes with MiXCR, one entry per CDR3 protein. This table holds approximately 5,000 distinct CDR3 sequences, 60% to 80% found once. In the case of this clonotype: What it binds is unknown.

The clonotype was recovered from a human donor in good health. The specimen sequenced was CD4+ T cells from blood, cultured in vitro.

The DNA for the CDR3 is TGTGCCAGCTCATCGGTCCCGATCTCCGGGACTAGCGGGAGGGCCGTCAATGAGCAGTTCTTC. This gives the protein CASSSVPISGTSGRAVNEQFF. This chain uses TRBV18 with TRBJ2-1; 16 positions match TRBD2. V shed 5 bases and J 6 bases; nucleotides not matched to a gene: 19. The germline CDR1 and CDR2 sequences are KGHSH and LQKENI. CDR3 length equals 21 residues. The full variable domain, rest sourced from reference TRBV18 and TRBJ2-1, is NAGVMQNPRHLVRRRGQEARLRCSPMKGHSHVYWYRQLPEEGLKFMVYLQKENIIDESGMPKERFSAEFPKEGPSILRIQQVVRGDSAAYFCASSSVPISGTSGRAVNEQFFGPGTRLTVL.